A selection of T cell receptor beta chains follows, all from one sample in a study of CXCR3-negative and CXCR3-positive naive CD8 T cells. TCRdb re-called the 5' RACE reads and shows each CDR3 protein once, DNA omitted. The sample has about 9,100 distinct CDR3 sequences; the top ten hold roughly 1%. Sequenced input: naive CXCR3- CD8+ T cells from blood. Receptors were obtained from a human donor in good health. Some clones in this sample may be carry-over from other donors' samples. The CDR3 runs from the conserved cysteine through the conserved F or W. Size is stated for part of the rows, as once, few or many counts, or as a class when the clone is expanded.

clone_size: -; j_call: TRBJ1-1; v_call: TRBV11-2; cdr3_aa: CASTSKSRTVNTEAFF
clone_size: -; j_call: TRBJ1-6; v_call: TRBV27; cdr3_aa: CASSAATGGSPLHF
clone_size: -; j_call: TRBJ2-6; v_call: TRBV27; cdr3_aa: CASSLFNGPGANVLTF
clone_size: medium-sized; j_call: TRBJ1-5; v_call: TRBV4-2; cdr3_aa: CASSPSGTVNQPQHF
clone_size: -; j_call: TRBJ2-7; v_call: TRBV7-9; cdr3_aa: CASSFVEVGGEQYF
clone_size: medium-sized; j_call: TRBJ1-1; v_call: TRBV29-1; cdr3_aa: CSVVGTGTILTHTEAFF
clone_size: -; j_call: TRBJ2-7; v_call: TRBV5-1; cdr3_aa: CASSSAGGYEQYF
clone_size: medium-sized; j_call: TRBJ2-4; v_call: TRBV5-1; cdr3_aa: CASSFLGAGDENIQYF
clone_size: -; j_call: TRBJ1-2; v_call: TRBV27; cdr3_aa: CASTETAGGRGYTF
clone_size: -; j_call: TRBJ2-1; v_call: TRBV7-2; cdr3_aa: CASSWTAATVNYNEQFF
clone_size: medium-sized; j_call: TRBJ2-7; v_call: TRBV20-1; cdr3_aa: CSAAGGPSYEQYF
clone_size: medium-sized; j_call: TRBJ2-1; v_call: TRBV27; cdr3_aa: CASSLTVGGTVDNEQFF
clone_size: medium-sized; j_call: TRBJ1-1; v_call: TRBV20-1; cdr3_aa: CSAIDRVNTEAFF
clone_size: medium-sized; j_call: TRBJ2-7; v_call: TRBV20-1; cdr3_aa: CSARSPGSYEQYF
clone_size: medium-sized; j_call: TRBJ2-1; v_call: TRBV7-3; cdr3_aa: CASSLEGLAGLSSYNEQFF
clone_size: medium-sized; j_call: TRBJ2-1; v_call: TRBV20-1; cdr3_aa: CSARDRAGFIEQFF
clone_size: -; j_call: TRBJ1-3; v_call: TRBV29-1; cdr3_aa: CSVGAQGNTIYF
clone_size: medium-sized; j_call: TRBJ2-2; v_call: TRBV11-1; cdr3_aa: CASSLAPGYDTGELFF
clone_size: medium-sized; j_call: TRBJ2-1; v_call: TRBV28; cdr3_aa: CASSFRGSGGDSREQFF
clone_size: -; j_call: TRBJ1-2; v_call: TRBV4-3; cdr3_aa: CASSHLILSGEANYGYTF
clone_size: -; j_call: TRBJ2-7; v_call: TRBV20-1; cdr3_aa: CSAPDAASSYEQYF
clone_size: -; j_call: TRBJ2-3; v_call: TRBV7-8; cdr3_aa: CASSLSGIAGVTQYF
clone_size: -; j_call: TRBJ2-7; v_call: TRBV28; cdr3_aa: CASRMSSNSYEQYF
clone_size: -; j_call: TRBJ2-3; v_call: TRBV12-3/TRBV12-4; cdr3_aa: CASSPGLGRYF
clone_size: -; j_call: TRBJ2-1; v_call: TRBV20-1; cdr3_aa: CSARGNSGRENEQFF
clone_size: -; j_call: TRBJ1-2; v_call: TRBV27; cdr3_aa: CASSHGTPTGGYTF
clone_size: -; j_call: TRBJ2-2; v_call: TRBV29-1; cdr3_aa: CSVHLTSGSNTGELFF
clone_size: medium-sized; j_call: TRBJ2-1; v_call: TRBV6-2/TRBV6-3; cdr3_aa: CASSSPSESYNEQFF
clone_size: -; j_call: TRBJ2-1; v_call: TRBV2; cdr3_aa: CASTTGTGINEQFF
clone_size: medium-sized; j_call: TRBJ1-5; v_call: TRBV20-1; cdr3_aa: CRARGMDWSNQPQHF
clone_size: -; j_call: TRBJ1-4; v_call: TRBV5-1; cdr3_aa: CASSSYYSTNEKLFF
clone_size: -; j_call: TRBJ1-1; v_call: TRBV4-1; cdr3_aa: CASSHIPDRGNTEAFF
clone_size: -; j_call: TRBJ2-3; v_call: TRBV6-5; cdr3_aa: CASRPRQGEGTDTQYF
clone_size: -; j_call: TRBJ1-2; v_call: TRBV6-6; cdr3_aa: CASSFPPDRPERPYGYTF
clone_size: medium-sized; j_call: TRBJ2-1; v_call: TRBV2; cdr3_aa: CASSTQESGSYNEQFF
clone_size: medium-sized; j_call: TRBJ2-3; v_call: TRBV29-1; cdr3_aa: CSVVPAGEGDTQYF
clone_size: medium-sized; j_call: TRBJ1-5; v_call: TRBV19; cdr3_aa: CASSTTGYSNQPQHF
clone_size: medium-sized; j_call: TRBJ2-3; v_call: TRBV7-9; cdr3_aa: CASSVPGGTVVGSTDTQYF
clone_size: medium-sized; j_call: TRBJ1-2; v_call: TRBV29-1; cdr3_aa: CSVPKTDRGRRYGYTF
clone_size: -; j_call: TRBJ2-1; v_call: TRBV4-1; cdr3_aa: CASSQPGTGNEQFF
clone_size: medium-sized; j_call: TRBJ2-1; v_call: TRBV13; cdr3_aa: CASSSTGLAGLHEQFF
clone_size: medium-sized; j_call: TRBJ2-7; v_call: TRBV7-2; cdr3_aa: CASSRGPSALEQYF
clone_size: medium-sized; j_call: TRBJ2-1; v_call: TRBV29-1; cdr3_aa: CSAQADYSNEQFF
clone_size: medium-sized; j_call: TRBJ1-2; v_call: TRBV7-9; cdr3_aa: CASSLTGNDYGYTF
clone_size: medium-sized; j_call: TRBJ1-1; v_call: TRBV20-1; cdr3_aa: CSAYILGTEAFF
clone_size: medium-sized; j_call: TRBJ2-3; v_call: TRBV5-1; cdr3_aa: CASTTEGQGFEISTDTQYF
clone_size: -; j_call: TRBJ2-7; v_call: TRBV7-9; cdr3_aa: CASAGTNSYEQYF
clone_size: medium-sized; j_call: TRBJ1-5; v_call: TRBV19; cdr3_aa: CASSHNRGQPQHF
clone_size: -; j_call: TRBJ1-1; v_call: TRBV29-1; cdr3_aa: CSVEGDGEAFF
clone_size: -; j_call: TRBJ2-1; v_call: TRBV11-1; cdr3_aa: CASRFTGTSGTINNEQFF
clone_size: -; j_call: TRBJ2-3; v_call: TRBV24-1; cdr3_aa: CATSDPQGPDTQYF
clone_size: -; j_call: TRBJ1-2; v_call: TRBV19; cdr3_aa: CASSMGGGTGGYTF